This entry describes one TCR beta chain. Its target is not known. TCRdb keeps only in-frame clones here, not all; method: immunoSEQ multiplex PCR. Of about 170,000 clones in the sample, around nine tenths were seen once. This sample is drawn from a study of cytomegalovirus exposure and HLA in healthy donors. Points from the study as a whole: Within the 120 or so validation repertoires, first-cohort TCR clusters tended to co-occur, according to a later analysis. Whilst most TCR sequences proved rare, a subset of public TCRs occurred across many donors. In vitro work confirmed that three CMV-associated chains recognize CMV antigens.

This CDR3 has 16 residues. The germline CDR1 and CDR2 sequences are SGHRS and YFSETQ. Between the trimmed V and J ends, which lost 4 bases and 1 base, there was a span of 17 bases. The 120-subject validation cohort, separate from the roughly 700-subject first cohort, included the donors. The sequence was collected from a woman under 30 in good health and CMV-seropositive. Sequenced: PBMCs. The gene calls are TRBV5-1 and TRBJ1-1; D is possibly TRBD1 (5 bases). The CDR3 DNA reads TGCGCCAGCAGCGAACTCGGCATGGGGGGGAACACTGAAGCTTTCTTT. As protein: CASSELGMGGNTEAFF.